Shown below are 8 T cell receptor beta chains from a single sample sequenced in a study of human T cells and chemical hapten exposure (dated by TCRdb to the early 2020s). The sample's time point label is to be understood as: patch test 1, 2 weeks after DPC sensitization. The meaning of the sample's treatment or condition label: therapeutic diphenylcyclopropenone sensitization with weekly scalp DPC. The library was built by means of RACE. Instrument used: NextSeq 500. TCRdb passed the public sequencing reads through fastp at Q25 and MiXCR, retaining productive beta sequences. Merged by CDR3 protein, the rows form single entries marked with the most common genes and DNA. The sample table records about 120,000 distinct CDR3 sequences; approximately 15% of these occur just once. The ten largest clones represent approximately 0.89% of the sample. The sequences come from whole blood, collected in connection with sensitization to the hapten diphenylcyclopropenone (DPC). All receptors come from a young man with alopecia areata. Some clones in this sample may be carry-over from other donors' samples.

The chain links TRBV4-3 to TRBJ1-2; tentative D call: TRBD1 (6 bases). V was shortened by 0 bases and J by 6 bases, with 17 bases between the two germline ends. This CDR3 comprises 16 residues. Germline CDR1 is LGHNA and CDR2 is YSLEER. CDR3 coding DNA: TGCGCCAGCAGCCAAGATCGCAGGGGCGCTTTCCATGGCTACACCTTC. Amino acid sequence: CASSQDRRGAFHGYTF.

This clonotype was seen only a few times. The rearrangement joins TRBV20-1 to TRBJ2-7, with 7 nucleotides matching TRBD2. Looked up from germline, CDR1 is DFQATT and CDR2 is SNEGSKA (reference sequence). V was pared by 1 base and J by 2 bases, with 2 bases of the junction left unmatched. There are 13 residues in the CDR3. CDR3: CSARVAGAYEQYF. The CDR3 region has the DNA TGCAGTGCTAGAGTTGCGGGAGCCTACGAGCAGTACTTC.

The V and J genes are TRBV27 and TRBJ1-5; D is unclear. V dropped 6 bases and J dropped 4 bases, with 7 bases sitting between them. The CDR3 sequence is 12 residues long. Germline values: CDR1 MNHEY, CDR2 SMNVEV (reference sequence). The CDR3 spells CASSCCNQPQHF. CDR3 in DNA: TGTGCCAGCAGCTGCTGTAATCAGCCCCAGCATTTT.

The sample holds many counts of this clonotype. The chain uses TRBV7-9 and TRBJ2-7; tentatively, D is TRBD1 or TRBD2 (5 bases each). V was pared by 6 bases and J by 6 bases, with 18 bases between. Germline lookup yields CDR1 SEHNR and CDR2 FQNEAQ (reference sequence). The CDR3 runs to 14 residues. The CDR3 sequence is CASRPGPARAEQYF. CDR3 DNA: TGTGCCAGCAGACCGGGACCGGCGAGGGCCGAGCAGTACTTC.

This chain links TRBV6-2 or TRBV6-3 with TRBJ1-6, with 8 bases lining up with TRBD1. The CDR3 totals 15 residues. The V gene end was trimmed by 2 bases and the J gene end by 12 bases; junction bases not matched to a gene: 9. Germline V CDR1 and CDR2: MNHEY, SVGEGT. The CDR3 loop reads CASSYDWTGTRPLHF. CDR3 DNA: TGTGCCAGCAGTTACGACTGGACAGGGACTCGACCCCTCCACTTT.

The chain is built from TRBV6-1 and TRBJ1-1; 8 nucleotides line up with TRBD1. With 3 bases clipped from V and 5 bases from J, the junction kept 5 bases outside the gene matches. Germline lookup yields CDR1 MNHNS and CDR2 SASEGT. The CDR3 sequence is 14 residues long. This CDR3 reads CASSEQGARTEAFF. The CDR3 DNA reads TGTGCCAGCAGTGAGCAGGGGGCGAGGACTGAAGCTTTCTTT.

This clonotype appeared a few times. V usage is TRBV6-5 and J usage is TRBJ1-1; the D is unclear. Germline V CDR1 and CDR2: MNHEY, SVGAGI. With 1 base removed from V and 1 base from J, the gap between germline ends came to 4 bases. This CDR3 contains 13 residues. The CDR3 sequence is CASSYFKNTEAFF. CDR3 coding DNA: TGTGCCAGCAGTTACTTCAAGAACACTGAAGCTTTCTTT.

V is TRBV7-9 and J is TRBJ1-1, with 7 bases identical to TRBD1. The CDR3 loop spans 14 amino acids. Trimming took 4 bases from V and 4 from J; bases not matched to a gene: 6. Germline assignment: CDR1 SEHNR and CDR2 FQNEAQ (reference sequence). The CDR3 protein is CASSSDRLSTEAFF. The CDR3 DNA sequence: TGTGCCAGCAGCTCGGACAGGTTGAGCACTGAAGCTTTCTTT.